Listed here are 25 T cell receptor beta chains from one sample, sequenced in a study of control samples from healthy donors and cancer patients. Clones were read by immunoSEQ multiplex PCR, and TCRdb kept only the in-frame ones, dropping some. The table shows approximately 150,000 clones, with just over 95% occurring only once. The material sequenced was blood. These receptor sequences come from a woman in her twenties or thirties in good health.

Only one count was recorded for this clone. This sequence joins TRBV30 and TRBJ1-5, with D hard to call. CDR3 length: 14 residues. Trimming took 0 bases from V and 5 from J, leaving 11 bases between them. Germline V CDR1 and CDR2: GTSNPN, SVGIG (reference sequence). CDR3 sequence reads: CAWSVGRLHQPQHF. The CDR3 bases are TGTGCCTGGAGTGTGGGGAGACTTCATCAGCCCCAGCATTTT. The whole variable domain, remainder taken from reference TRBV30 and TRBJ1-5, is SQTIHQWPATLVQPVGSPLSLECTVEGTSNPNLYWYRQAAGRGLQLLFYSVGIGQISSEVPQNLSASRPQDRQFILSSKKLLLSDSGFYLCAWSVGRLHQPQHFGDGTRLSIL.

CDR3 DNA sequence: TGTGCCAGCAGCTTAGAGGACCGCGCCATTCCTGGGGAGCTGTTTTTT. Translated, it gives CASSLEDRAIPGELFF. V gene TRBV7-3 combines with J gene TRBJ2-2; no definite D call. This CDR3 has 16 amino acids. The ends were cut back, 2 bases at V and 8 bases at J, with 18 bases in the middle. CDR1 is SGHTA and CDR2 is FQGTGA in the germline V gene.

This chain joins TRBV7-6 and TRBJ1-3; D is ambiguous. The CDR3 is made up of 13 amino acids. From germline, CDR1 is SGHVS and CDR2 FNYEAQ. The V end was cut by 1 base, the J end by 2 bases, with 3 bases between. In nucleotides, the CDR3 is TGTGCCAGCAGCTTAGAACCTGGAAACACCATATATTTT. Protein product: CASSLEPGNTIYF.

V and J are TRBV2 and TRBJ2-1; 7 bases line up with TRBD2. The CDR3 has 14 residues. The germline gives CDR1 SNHLY, CDR2 FYNNEI. V lost 5 bases to trimming and J lost 9 bases; unmatched junction nucleotides: 10. CDR3 in DNA: TGTGCCAGCAGTAACCTACGGGGGGTACTTGAGCAGTTCTTC. Translation gives CASSNLRGVLEQFF. The full variable domain, with the rest looked up from reference TRBV2 and TRBJ2-1, is EPEVTQTPSHQVTQMGQEVILRCVPISNHLYFYWYRQILGQKVEFLVSFYNNEISEKSEIFDDQFSVERPDGSNFTLKIRSTKLEDSAMYFCASSNLRGVLEQFFGPGTRLTVL.

The chain couples TRBV29-1 to TRBJ2-3, with D possibly being TRBD1 (6 bases). The CDR3 has 12 amino acids. Trimming removed 5 bases from V and 6 bases from J, with 12 bases in between. In germline, CDR1 is SQVTM, CDR2 ANQGSEA. The CDR3 region has the DNA TGCAGCGTTACCGGGACATGGGATACGCAGTATTTT. Protein sequence: CSVTGTWDTQYF.

CDR3 DNA: TGTGCCTGGAGTGTACCCCGGACGGGGGACTATGGCTACACCTTC. Its translation is CAWSVPRTGDYGYTF. The chain has TRBV30 and TRBJ1-2; D may be TRBD1 (5 bases). V shed 0 bases and J shed 3 bases, with 14 bases lying between them. Germline CDR1 is GTSNPN and CDR2 is SVGIG (reference sequence). This CDR3 is built from 15 residues.

The chain joins TRBV6-5 to TRBJ1-2; 10 positions match TRBD1. Trimming at V came to 6 bases and at J to 5 bases, leaving 6 bases not matched to a gene. The CDR3 is 14 amino acids. CDR1 and CDR2 (germline): MNHEY, SVGAGI. The CDR3 sequence: CASRGQGSGYGYTF. The CDR3 DNA sequence: TGTGCCAGCAGGGGACAGGGGTCGGGATATGGCTACACCTTC.

The rearrangement uses TRBV2 and TRBJ1-4; 9 positions match TRBD1. The CDR3 is 16 residues long. Germline V gene sequence: CDR1 SNHLY, CDR2 FYNNEI. The J segment lost 1 base and the V segment lost 5 bases, leaving 5 bases of the junction unmatched. The CDR3 nucleotides read TGTGCCAGCAGTTTACAGGGGGCCGGAACTAATGAAAAACTGTTTTTT. This translates into CASSLQGAGTNEKLFF.

The V gene is TRBV24-1, the J gene TRBJ2-7; 10 nucleotides line up with TRBD1. V lost 2 bases to trimming and J lost 6 bases; unmatched junction nucleotides: 6. There are 15 residues in the CDR3. Per the germline V gene, CDR1 is KGHDR and CDR2 is SFDVKD. The CDR3 nucleotides are TGTGCCACCAGTGATTCTCGACAGGGGGCTAGCGAGCAGTACTTC. Amino acids: CATSDSRQGASEQYF.

This chain joins TRBV28 and TRBJ2-2, with D unresolved. With 6 bases removed from V and 6 bases from J, the gap between germline ends came to 14 bases. Germline V gene lookup returns CDR1 MDHEN and CDR2 SYDVKM. The CDR3 has 14 residues. The CDR3 DNA reads as TGTGCCAGCAGGATGATCACGTATGCCGGGGAGCTGTTTTTT. This translates into CASRMITYAGELFF.

The rearrangement links TRBV6-1 to TRBJ2-1; 7 bases are shared with TRBD1. Trimming took 2 bases from V and 14 from J; bases not matched to a gene: 12. In germline, CDR1 is MNHNS, CDR2 SASEGT. The CDR3 is 14 residues long. CDR3 DNA: TGTGCCAGCAGTGAAAGGGACAGTACAATGAGCAAGTTCTTC. It codes for CASSERDSTMSKFF.

The V gene is TRBV28, the J gene TRBJ2-7; 7 nucleotides line up with TRBD2. The ends lost 5 bases at V and 9 bases at J; junction bases unmatched: 13. CDR1 MDHEN and CDR2 SYDVKM come from the germline V gene. This CDR3 region has 14 residues. CDR3 protein: CASSPGTTVRRQYF. The CDR3 nucleotides read TGTGCCAGCAGTCCAGGGACTACGGTTCGGCGGCAGTACTTC. Full variable domain (rest looked up from reference TRBV28 and TRBJ2-7): DVKVTQSSRYLVKRTGEKVFLECVQDMDHENMFWYRQDPGLGLRLIYFSYDVKMKEKGDIPEGYSVSREKKERFSLILESASTNQTSMYLCASSPGTTVRRQYFGPGTRLTVT.

CDR3 region: CASSWGSGNTEAFF. In DNA form, the CDR3 reads TGCGCCAGCAGTTGGGGTAGCGGGAACACTGAAGCTTTCTTT. This rearrangement joins TRBV5-1 to TRBJ1-1; no reliable D call. CDR1 is SGHRS, CDR2 YFSETQ, per germline. The CDR3 totals 14 residues. V was trimmed by 5 bases and J by 1 base, leaving 12 bases between them.

The chain carries TRBV27 and TRBJ1-5, with a possible D match to TRBD1 (5 bases). V gave up 6 bases and J gave up 1 base, with 10 bases separating them. Germline assignment: CDR1 MNHEY and CDR2 SMNVEV (reference sequence). This CDR3 is built from 14 residues. Here the CDR3 reads CASSPDTSNQPQHF. CDR3 in DNA: TGTGCCAGCAGCCCGGACACCAGCAATCAGCCCCAGCATTTT.

The CDR3 sequence is CATSDRQGWGNEQFF. CDR3 in DNA: TGTGCCACCAGTGACCGACAGGGATGGGGCAATGAGCAGTTCTTC. V and J are TRBV24-1 and TRBJ2-1; the match to TRBD1 covers 7 bases. J lost 6 bases, V lost 4 bases, and 8 bases had no gene match. Germline V gene lookup returns CDR1 KGHDR and CDR2 SFDVKD. The CDR3 covers 15 residues.

This clone was detected a few times. The chain couples TRBV6-6 to TRBJ2-7; possible D gene TRBD1, 5 bases. CDR1 is MNHNY and CDR2 is SVGAGI in the germline V gene (reference sequence). The CDR3 loop spans 14 amino acids. Trimming removed 4 bases at V and 2 bases at J, with 12 bases between. For the CDR3, the DNA is TGTGCCAGCAGTTCACGACAGAGACCCTACGAGCAGTACTTC. Translating gives CASSSRQRPYEQYF.

J is TRBJ2-7 and V is TRBV18; no reliable D call. CDR3 length equals 14 residues. CDR1 is KGHSH and CDR2 is LQKENI in the germline V gene. Trimming stripped 3 bases from V and 0 bases from J, with 9 bases between. CDR3 in DNA: TGTGCCAGCTCACCGACCCTAGGCTCCTACGAGCAGTACTTC. Amino acids: CASSPTLGSYEQYF.

The V gene is TRBV25-1, the J gene TRBJ2-7, with no clear D. CDR1 and CDR2 (germline): MGHDK, SYGVNS. CDR3 length: 12 residues. The V end lost 2 bases, the J end lost 4 bases, and 6 bases lay between the germline ends. CDR3 coding DNA: TGTGCCAGCAGTGAACAAGCGTACGAGCAGTACTTC. Its translation is CASSEQAYEQYF.

This clone has only one observation. The rearrangement joins TRBV11-2 to TRBJ2-3; D is unclear. The germline V and J ends were trimmed by 5 bases and 0 bases, with 12 bases remaining between them. The CDR3 loop spans 15 amino acids. Germline-derived CDR1 and CDR2 are SGHAT and FQNNGV. The CDR3 is CASSLVGISTDTQYF. The CDR3 DNA reads as TGTGCCAGCAGCCTAGTTGGAATTAGCACAGATACGCAGTATTTT.

The chain carries TRBV19 and TRBJ2-2, with TRBD2 matching 10 bases. V lost 5 bases and J lost 4; bases outside the gene matches: 4. Germline V gene sequence: CDR1 LNHDA, CDR2 SQIVND (reference sequence). The CDR3 totals 15 residues. The CDR3 region has the DNA TGTGCCAGTAGTGTTAGCGGGAGGCGCACCGGGGAGCTGTTTTTT. Translation gives CASSVSGRRTGELFF.

The DNA of the CDR3 is TGCGCCAGCAGCCCCGGAGGGGTATTCTCCTACAATGAGCAGTTCTTC. This gives the protein CASSPGGVFSYNEQFF. This chain links TRBV5-1 with TRBJ2-1; a possible D gene is TRBD2 (6 bases). The CDR3 contains 16 residues. The V end lost 4 bases, the J end lost 0 bases, and 14 bases lay between the germline ends. CDR1 and CDR2 from the germline V gene are SGHRS and YFSETQ.

Remarks on this clone: Other DNA sequences in the sample encode the same CDR3. The J gene is TRBJ2-3, the V gene TRBV5-1; 8 nucleotides line up with TRBD2. CDR1 and CDR2 from the germline V gene are SGHRS and YFSETQ. The V and J ends lost 1 base and 3 bases, in that order; junction bases with no gene match: 4. The CDR3 is 15 residues long. CDR3 in amino acids: CASSLLAGSTDTQYF. As DNA, the CDR3 is TGCGCCAGCAGCTTGTTAGCGGGGAGTACAGATACGCAGTATTTT.

The V gene is TRBV10-1, the J gene TRBJ2-3; 11 positions match TRBD1. The V gene's germline CDR1 is WNHNN and CDR2 SYGVQD (reference sequence). The CDR3 length is 16 residues. Unmatched junction bases numbered 6, after V lost 5 bases and J lost 2 bases. CDR3 residues: CASSPGTGGSTDTQYF. CDR3 nucleotides: TGCGCCAGCAGTCCCGGGACAGGGGGATCCACAGATACGCAGTATTTT.

A single count supports this clone. The chain carries TRBV12-5 and TRBJ2-3; TRBD2 might be the D (6 bases). The germline V gene has CDR1 LGHNT and CDR2 FRNRAP. CDR3 length: 15 amino acids. Trimming shortened V by 1 base and J by 3 bases, and 11 bases separated the two germline ends. This CDR3 is CASGLDAGNTDTQYF. In nucleotides, the CDR3 is TGTGCTAGTGGTTTGGACGCGGGAAATACAGATACGCAGTATTTT.

This clone was observed a single time. The CDR3 reads CASSHQGELYNEQFF. The CDR3 nucleotides read TGTGCCAGCAGCCACCAAGGGGAACTCTACAATGAGCAGTTCTTC. V gene TRBV6-5 combines with J gene TRBJ2-1, with D possibly being TRBD1 (5 bases). CDR1 and CDR2 (germline): MNHEY, SVGAGI. Trimming removed 6 bases from V and 3 bases from J, with 15 bases in between. CDR3 length equals 15 residues.